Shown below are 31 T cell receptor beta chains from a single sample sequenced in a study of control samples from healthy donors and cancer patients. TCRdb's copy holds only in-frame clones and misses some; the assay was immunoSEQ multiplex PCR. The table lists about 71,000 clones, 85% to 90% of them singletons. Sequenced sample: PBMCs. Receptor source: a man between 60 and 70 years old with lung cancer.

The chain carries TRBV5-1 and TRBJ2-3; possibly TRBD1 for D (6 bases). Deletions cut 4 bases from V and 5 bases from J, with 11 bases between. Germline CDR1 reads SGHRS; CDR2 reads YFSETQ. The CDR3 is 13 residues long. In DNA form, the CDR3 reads TGCGCCAGCAGCCTTAGGACAGAAGATACGCAGTATTTT. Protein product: CASSLRTEDTQYF. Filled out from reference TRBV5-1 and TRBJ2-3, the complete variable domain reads KAGVTQTPRYLIKTRGQQVTLSCSPISGHRSVSWYQQTPGQGLQFLFEYFSETQRNKGNFPGRFSGRQFSNSRSEMNVSTLELGDSALYLCASSLRTEDTQYFGPGTRLTVL.

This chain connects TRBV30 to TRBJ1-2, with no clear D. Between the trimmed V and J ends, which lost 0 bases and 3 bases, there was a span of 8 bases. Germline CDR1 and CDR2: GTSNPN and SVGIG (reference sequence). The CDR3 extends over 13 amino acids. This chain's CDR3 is CAWSVRTDYGYTF. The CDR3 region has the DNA TGTGCCTGGAGTGTACGGACCGACTATGGCTACACCTTC.

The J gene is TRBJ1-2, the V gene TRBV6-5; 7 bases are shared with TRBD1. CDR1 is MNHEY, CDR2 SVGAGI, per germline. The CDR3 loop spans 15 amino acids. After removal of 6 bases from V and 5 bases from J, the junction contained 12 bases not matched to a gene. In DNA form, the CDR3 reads TGTGCCAGCAGCAGACCTGACAGGGAGTTGTATGGCTACACCTTC. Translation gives CASSRPDRELYGYTF.

The CDR3: CAISPTGAYEQYF. CDR3 nucleotide sequence: TGTGCCATCAGTCCAACAGGGGCCTACGAGCAGTACTTC. V gene TRBV10-3 combines with J gene TRBJ2-7; TRBD1 matches at 7 bases. The J segment lost 2 bases and the V segment lost 5 bases, leaving 3 bases of the junction unmatched. Per the germline V gene, CDR1 is ENHRY and CDR2 is SYGVKD. The CDR3 extends over 13 amino acids.

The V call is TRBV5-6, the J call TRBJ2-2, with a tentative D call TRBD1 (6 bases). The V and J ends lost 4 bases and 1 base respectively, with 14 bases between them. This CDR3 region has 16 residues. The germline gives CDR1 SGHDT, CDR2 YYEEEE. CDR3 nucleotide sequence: TGTGCCAGCAGCGCGGCAGGGGTGGGGAACACCGGGGAGCTGTTTTTT. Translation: CASSAAGVGNTGELFF. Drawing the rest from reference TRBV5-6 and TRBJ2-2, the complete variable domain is DAGVTQSPTHLIKTRGQQVTLRCSPKSGHDTVSWYQQALGQGPQFIFQYYEEEERQRGNFPDRFSGHQFPNYSSELNVNALLLGDSALYLCASSAAGVGNTGELFFGEGSRLTVL.

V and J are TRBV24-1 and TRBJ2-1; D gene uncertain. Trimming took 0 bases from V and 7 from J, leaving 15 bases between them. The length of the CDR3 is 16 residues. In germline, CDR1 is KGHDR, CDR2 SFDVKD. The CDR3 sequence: CATSDLGSGSSNEQFF. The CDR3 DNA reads TGTGCCACCAGTGATTTGGGTTCGGGTAGTAGTAATGAGCAGTTCTTC.

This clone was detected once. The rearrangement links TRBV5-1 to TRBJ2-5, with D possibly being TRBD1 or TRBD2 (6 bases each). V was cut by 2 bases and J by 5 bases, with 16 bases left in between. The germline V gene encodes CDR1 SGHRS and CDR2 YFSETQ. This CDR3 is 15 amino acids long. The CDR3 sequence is CASSLYGGVGETQYF. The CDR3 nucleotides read TGCGCCAGCAGCTTATACGGGGGCGTAGGGGAGACCCAGTACTTC.

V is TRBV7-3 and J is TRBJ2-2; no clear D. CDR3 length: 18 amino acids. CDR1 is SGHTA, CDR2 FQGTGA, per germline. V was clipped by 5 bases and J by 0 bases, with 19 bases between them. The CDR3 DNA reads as TGTGCCAGCAGCCCCGGCGGTTGGCAGGCGGCGAACACCGGGGAGCTGTTTTTT. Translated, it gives CASSPGGWQAANTGELFF.

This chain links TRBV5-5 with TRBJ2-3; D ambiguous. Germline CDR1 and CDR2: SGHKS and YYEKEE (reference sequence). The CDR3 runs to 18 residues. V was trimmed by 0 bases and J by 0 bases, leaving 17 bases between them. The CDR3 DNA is TGTGCCAGCAGCTTGGCCAAGCATCCTTCTGCAAGCACAGATACGCAGTATTTT. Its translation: CASSLAKHPSASTDTQYF.

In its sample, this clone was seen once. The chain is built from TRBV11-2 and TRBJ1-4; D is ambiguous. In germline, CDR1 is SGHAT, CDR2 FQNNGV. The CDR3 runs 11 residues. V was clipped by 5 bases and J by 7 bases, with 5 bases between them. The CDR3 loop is CASSEGEKLFF. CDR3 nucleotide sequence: TGTGCCAGCAGCGAGGGTGAAAAACTGTTTTTT.

The CDR3 reads CASSPQATSAGYTF. Here the CDR3 DNA reads TGTGCCAGCTCACCACAAGCTACATCCGCCGGCTACACCTTC. The J gene is TRBJ1-2, the V gene TRBV18, with D unclear. Trimming removed 1 base at V and 8 bases at J, with 14 bases between. CDR1 and CDR2 (germline): KGHSH, LQKENI. The CDR3 contains 14 residues. Based on the CDR3 plus reference TRBV18 and TRBJ1-2, the full variable domain is NAGVMQNPRHLVRRRGQEARLRCSPMKGHSHVYWYRQLPEEGLKFMVYLQKENIIDESGMPKERFSAEFPKEGPSILRIQQVVRGDSAAYFCASSPQATSAGYTFGSGTRLTVV.

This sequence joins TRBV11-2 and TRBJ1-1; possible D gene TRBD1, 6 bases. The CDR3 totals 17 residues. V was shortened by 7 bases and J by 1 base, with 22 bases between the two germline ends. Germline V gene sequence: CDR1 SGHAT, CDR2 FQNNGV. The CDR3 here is CASTLLYPGARNTEAFF. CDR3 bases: TGTGCCAGCACCCTACTTTATCCGGGGGCAAGGAACACTGAAGCTTTCTTT. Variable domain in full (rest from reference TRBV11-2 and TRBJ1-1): EAGVAQSPRYKIIEKRQSVAFWCNPISGHATLYWYQQILGQGPKLLIQFQNNGVVDDSQLPKDRFSAERLKGVDSTLKIQPAKLEDSAVYLCASTLLYPGARNTEAFFGQGTRLTVV.

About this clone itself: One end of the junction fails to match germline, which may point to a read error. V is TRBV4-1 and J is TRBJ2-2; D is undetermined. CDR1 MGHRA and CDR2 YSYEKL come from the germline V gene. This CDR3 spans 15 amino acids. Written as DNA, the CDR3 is TGCGCCCGCAGCCGCCTCAGACCAACCACCGGGGAGCTGTTTTTT. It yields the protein CARSRLRPTTGELFF.

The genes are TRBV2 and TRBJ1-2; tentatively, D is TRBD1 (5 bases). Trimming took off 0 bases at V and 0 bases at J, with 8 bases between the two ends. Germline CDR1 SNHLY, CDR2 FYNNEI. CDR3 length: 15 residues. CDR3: CASSEAGTANYGYTF. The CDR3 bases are TGTGCCAGCAGTGAAGCTGGGACCGCTAACTATGGCTACACCTTC.

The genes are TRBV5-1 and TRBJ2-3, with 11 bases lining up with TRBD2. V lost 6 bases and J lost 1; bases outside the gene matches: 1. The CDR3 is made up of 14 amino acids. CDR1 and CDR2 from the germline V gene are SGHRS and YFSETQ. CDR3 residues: CASTTSGGTDTQYF. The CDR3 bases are TGCGCCAGCACGACTAGCGGGGGCACAGATACGCAGTATTTT. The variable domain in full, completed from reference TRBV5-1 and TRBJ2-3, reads KAGVTQTPRYLIKTRGQQVTLSCSPISGHRSVSWYQQTPGQGLQFLFEYFSETQRNKGNFPGRFSGRQFSNSRSEMNVSTLELGDSALYLCASTTSGGTDTQYFGPGTRLTVL.

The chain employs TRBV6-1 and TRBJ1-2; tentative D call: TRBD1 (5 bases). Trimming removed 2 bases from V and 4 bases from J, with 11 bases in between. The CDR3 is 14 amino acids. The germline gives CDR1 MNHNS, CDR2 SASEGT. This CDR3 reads CASSEREGLYGYTF. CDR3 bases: TGTGCCAGCAGTGAAAGAGAGGGACTCTATGGCTACACCTTC.

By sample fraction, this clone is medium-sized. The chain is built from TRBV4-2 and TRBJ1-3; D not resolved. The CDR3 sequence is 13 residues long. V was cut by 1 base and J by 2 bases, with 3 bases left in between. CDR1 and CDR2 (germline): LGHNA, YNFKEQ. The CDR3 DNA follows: TGTGCCAGCAGCCAAGTAACTGGAAACACCATATATTTT. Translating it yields CASSQVTGNTIYF.

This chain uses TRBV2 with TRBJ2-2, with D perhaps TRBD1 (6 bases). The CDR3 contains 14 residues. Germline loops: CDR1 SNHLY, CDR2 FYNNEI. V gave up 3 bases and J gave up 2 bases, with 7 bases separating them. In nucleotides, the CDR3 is TGTGCCAGCAGTGAGGACAGTAACACCGGGGAGCTGTTTTTT. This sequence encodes CASSEDSNTGELFF.

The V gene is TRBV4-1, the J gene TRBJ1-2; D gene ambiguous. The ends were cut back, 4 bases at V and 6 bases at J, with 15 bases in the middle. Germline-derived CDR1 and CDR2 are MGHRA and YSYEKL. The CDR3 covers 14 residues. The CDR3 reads CASSPGPSQNGYTF. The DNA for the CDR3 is TGCGCCAGCAGCCCTGGGCCATCCCAGAATGGCTACACCTTC.

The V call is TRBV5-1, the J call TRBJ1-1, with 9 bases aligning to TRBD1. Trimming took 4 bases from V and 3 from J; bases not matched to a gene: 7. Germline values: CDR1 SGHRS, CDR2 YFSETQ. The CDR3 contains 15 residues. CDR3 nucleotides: TGCGCCAGCAGCGGAACAGGGGGCTGGTACACTGAAGCTTTCTTT. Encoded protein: CASSGTGGWYTEAFF.

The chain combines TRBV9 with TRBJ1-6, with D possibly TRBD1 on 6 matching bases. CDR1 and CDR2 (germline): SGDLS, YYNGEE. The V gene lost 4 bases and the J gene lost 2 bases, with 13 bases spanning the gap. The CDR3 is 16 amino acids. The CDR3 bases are TGTGCCAGCAGCCAGGACAGCCTCCCCTATAATTCACCCCTCCACTTT. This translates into CASSQDSLPYNSPLHF. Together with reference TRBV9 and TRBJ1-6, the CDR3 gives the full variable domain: DSGVTQTPKHLITATGQRVTLRCSPRSGDLSVYWYQQSLDQGLQFLIQYYNGEERAKGNILERFSAQQFPDLHSELNLSSLELGDSALYFCASSQDSLPYNSPLHFGNGTRLTVT.

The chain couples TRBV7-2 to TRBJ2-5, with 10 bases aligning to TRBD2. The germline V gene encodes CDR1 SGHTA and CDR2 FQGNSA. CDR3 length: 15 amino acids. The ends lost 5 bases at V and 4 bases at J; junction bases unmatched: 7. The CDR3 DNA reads TGTGCCAGCAGCCTCTCCCGGACTAGCGGAGAGACCCAGTACTTC. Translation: CASSLSRTSGETQYF.

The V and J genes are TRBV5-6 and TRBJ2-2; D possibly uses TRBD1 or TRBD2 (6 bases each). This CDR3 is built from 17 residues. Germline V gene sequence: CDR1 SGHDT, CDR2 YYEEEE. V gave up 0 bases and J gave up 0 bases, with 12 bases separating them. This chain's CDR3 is CASSLVGGPTNTGELFF. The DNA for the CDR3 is TGTGCCAGCAGCTTGGTTGGGGGGCCGACGAACACCGGGGAGCTGTTTTTT. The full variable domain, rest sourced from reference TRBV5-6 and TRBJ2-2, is DAGVTQSPTHLIKTRGQQVTLRCSPKSGHDTVSWYQQALGQGPQFIFQYYEEEERQRGNFPDRFSGHQFPNYSSELNVNALLLGDSALYLCASSLVGGPTNTGELFFGEGSRLTVL.

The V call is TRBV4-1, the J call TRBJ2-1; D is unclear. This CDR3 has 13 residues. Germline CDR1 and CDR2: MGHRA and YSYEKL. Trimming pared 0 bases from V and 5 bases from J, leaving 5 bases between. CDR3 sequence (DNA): TGCGCCAGCAGCCAAGAGGGAAACAATGAGCAGTTCTTC. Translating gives CASSQEGNNEQFF.

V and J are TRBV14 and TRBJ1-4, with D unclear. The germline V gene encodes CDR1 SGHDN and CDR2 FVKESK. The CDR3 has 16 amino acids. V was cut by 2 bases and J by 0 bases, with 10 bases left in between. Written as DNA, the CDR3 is TGTGCCAGCAGCCAACAGAGGCTTGCAACTAATGAAAAACTGTTTTTT. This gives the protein CASSQQRLATNEKLFF.

CDR3 in amino acids: CASSLRGPTGGSYEQYV. The CDR3 DNA reads as TGTGCCAGCTCACTCCGCGGACCCACAGGGGGGTCCTACGAGCAGTACGTC. This chain connects TRBV18 to TRBJ2-7; 8 bases map to TRBD1. The CDR3 is 17 amino acids. The J segment lost 1 base and the V segment lost 4 bases, leaving 12 bases of the junction unmatched. From germline, CDR1 is KGHSH and CDR2 LQKENI.

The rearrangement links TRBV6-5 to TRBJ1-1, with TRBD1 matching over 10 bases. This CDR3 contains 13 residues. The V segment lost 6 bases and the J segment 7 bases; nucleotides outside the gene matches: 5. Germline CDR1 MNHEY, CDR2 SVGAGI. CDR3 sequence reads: CASRLGQGGEAFF. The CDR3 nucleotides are TGTGCCAGCAGACTTGGACAGGGGGGTGAAGCTTTCTTT.

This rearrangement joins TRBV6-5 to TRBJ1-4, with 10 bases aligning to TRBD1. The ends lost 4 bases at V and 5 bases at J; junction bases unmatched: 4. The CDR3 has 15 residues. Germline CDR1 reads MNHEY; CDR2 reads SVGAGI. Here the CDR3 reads CASSLGTGVNEKLFF. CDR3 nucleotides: TGTGCCAGCAGTTTAGGGACAGGGGTGAATGAAAAACTGTTTTTT.

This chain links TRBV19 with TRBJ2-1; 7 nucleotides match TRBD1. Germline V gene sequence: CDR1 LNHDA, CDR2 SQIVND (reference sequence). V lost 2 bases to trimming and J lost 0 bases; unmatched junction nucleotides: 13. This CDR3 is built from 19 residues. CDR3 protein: CASSITAFGTVSSYNEQFF. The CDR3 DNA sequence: TGTGCCAGTAGTATAACGGCTTTCGGGACAGTAAGCTCCTACAATGAGCAGTTCTTC. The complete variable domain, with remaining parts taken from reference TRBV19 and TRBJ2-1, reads DGGITQSPKYLFRKEGQNVTLSCEQNLNHDAMYWYRQDPGQGLRLIYYSQIVNDFQKGDIAEGYSVSREKKESFPLTVTSAQKNPTAFYLCASSITAFGTVSSYNEQFFGPGTRLTVL.

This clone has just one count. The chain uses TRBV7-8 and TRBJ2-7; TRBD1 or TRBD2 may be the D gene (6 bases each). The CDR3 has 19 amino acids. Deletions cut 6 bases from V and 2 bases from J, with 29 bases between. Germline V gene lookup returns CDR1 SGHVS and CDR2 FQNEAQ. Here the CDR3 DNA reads TGTGCCAGCAGTCTCGACTGGGCGGGACAACCCAAAGGGCCCTACGAGCAGTACGTC. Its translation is CASSLDWAGQPKGPYEQYV.

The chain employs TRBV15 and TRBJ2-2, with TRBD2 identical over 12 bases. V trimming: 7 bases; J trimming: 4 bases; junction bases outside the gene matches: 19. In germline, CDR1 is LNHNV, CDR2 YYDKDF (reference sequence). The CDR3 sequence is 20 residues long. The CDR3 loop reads CATTATSGGLLSWGTGELFF. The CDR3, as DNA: TGTGCCACCACCGCGACTAGCGGGGGCCTGCTTAGTTGGGGCACCGGGGAGCTGTTTTTT.